This T cell receptor beta chain was captured in a study of blood T cell repertoires in COVID-19. As for the study in general: Material from acute and convalescent COVID-19 was sourced from the United States, Italy and Spain. PBMCs, B-cell-depleted T cells, or T cells were the source of the cDNA or gDNA that made up the material.

Per the original data handling: For nucleated cells, counts were estimated from reference gene primer amplification. Produced via immunoSEQ multiplex PCR; TCRdb's table is partial and in-frame only. That table is the source of V, J and clone size, and D and trimming were worked out from the DNA. The sample has around 74,000 clones, roughly nine tenths seen once; the top ten hold roughly 15%. After removal of 4 bases from V and 0 bases from J, the junction contained 10 bases not matched to a gene. This CDR3 has 18 amino acids. The germline CDR1 and CDR2 sequences are SGDLS and YYNGEE. This clone was recorded only once.

Sequencing was performed on peripheral blood. The J gene is TRBJ2-7, the V gene TRBV9; 13 bases match TRBD2. The TCR originated in a woman over 75 with active or convalescent COVID-19. CDR3 amino acids: CASSRLAGGVIPSYEQYF. The CDR3 nucleotides read TGTGCCAGCAGCCGACTAGCGGGGGGCGTTATCCCCTCCTACGAGCAGTACTTC. Looking up the rest from reference TRBV9 and TRBJ2-7 gives the full variable domain: DSGVTQTPKHLITATGQRVTLRCSPRSGDLSVYWYQQSLDQGLQFLIQYYNGEERAKGNILERFSAQQFPDLHSELNLSSLELGDSALYFCASSRLAGGVIPSYEQYFGPGTRLTVT.